This T cell receptor (beta chain) was identified during a study of T cell repertoires in cytomegalovirus infection. For the study at large: Both recently identified HLA-C-restricted and well-studied HLA-B-restricted CMV epitopes were used in the study.

Via MiXCR, TCRdb re-called the reads, giving one row per CDR3 protein. The sample has about a million distinct CDR3 sequences; roughly 30% are singletons. Of note for this clonotype: What it binds is unknown.

Study outcomes and limitations: Dominating the ex vivo response were TCR beta clonotypes that were CMV-specific and HLA-C-restricted. The cumulative frequency of public TCR beta families identified carriers of CMV plus the relevant HLA.

V was clipped by 11 bases and J by 0 bases, with 10 bases between them. CDR3 size: 12 residues. The germline V gene encodes CDR1 SNHLY and CDR2 FYNNEI. The clonotype originates from a human donor in good health (CMV status not recorded). Some clones in this sample may be carry-over from other donors' samples. Source: cultured CD8+ T cells from PBMCs, taken from culture after CMV antigen stimulation. The chain links TRBV2 to TRBJ1-2, with D uncertain. DNA for the CDR3: TGTGCCGAGAAGGGTCCTAACTATGGCTACACCTTC. Its protein is CAEKGPNYGYTF.